This T cell receptor (beta chain) was found in a study of cytomegalovirus exposure and HLA in healthy donors. Vbeta (60) and Jbeta (13) primers were used in the PCR. The table came from immunoSEQ multiplex PCR; TCRdb's copy has only in-frame clones and leaves some out. In the table there are 200,000 to 250,000 clones, around 75% of which are singletons. Comments on this clone: Its specificity is unknown.

All donors participated as healthy donors of bone marrow. V dropped 0 bases and J dropped 0 bases, with 18 bases sitting between them. The CDR3 runs to 20 residues. Germline V lookup: CDR1 LGHNA, CDR2 YNFKEQ. Study-level points and caveats: Trimming of TCR beta V- and J-genes showed a link, identified in a later analysis, to a missense DCLRE1C variant. The study had only CMV serostatus as immune exposure information. Researchers reported in a later analysis that common viral pathogens appeared linked to several top clusters.

This chain joins TRBV4-2 and TRBJ1-6; D not certain. The material sequenced was PBMCs. This receptor was obtained from a woman aged 30 to 39 in good health and CMV-seronegative. CDR3 sequence (DNA): TGTGCCAGCAGCCAAGATCTTCGAGACACCTCGAGCTCCTATAATTCACCCCTCCACTTT. This translates into CASSQDLRDTSSSYNSPLHF.